This TCR beta chain was identified in a study of early T cells in non-severe SARS-CoV-2 infection. Study overall: It was bulk RNA from unsorted whole blood that was sequenced, and the chains were unpaired.

This clonotype was observed a handful of times. Individually, cDNA molecules had unique molecular identifiers attached to them. TCRdb itself ran the 5' RACE reads through MiXCR, one entry per CDR3 protein. The table has around 70,000 distinct CDR3 sequences, 12% seen once. Source material: whole blood. The TCR comes from an adult who was a healthcare worker with PCR-confirmed SARS-CoV-2 infection or an uninfected control (not recorded which).

CDR3 loop: CASRKDGNYGYTF. In nucleotides, the CDR3 is TGTGCCAGCAGGAAGGACGGTAACTATGGCTACACCTTC. The rearrangement uses TRBV11-2 and TRBJ1-2; D not certain. The V end was cut by 6 bases, the J end by 1 base, with 9 bases between. The CDR3 extends over 13 amino acids. The germline gives CDR1 SGHAT, CDR2 FQNNGV.